Detailed here is one TCR beta chain. This sample stems from a study of blood T cell repertoires in COVID-19. The overall study: Samples representing acute and convalescent COVID-19 were sourced from the United States, Italy and Spain. From T cells, B-cell-depleted T cells, or PBMCs came the material, which was cDNA or gDNA.

Profiled with immunoSEQ multiplex PCR; TCRdb holds only in-frame clones, not every one. The sample holds about 250,000 clones; 80% to 95% are singletons and the top ten take approximately 2%. Cohorts were determined from participant-reported clinical history. Donors in Cohort 3 counted as recovered after two negative PCRs, clearance, or symptom resolution. The CDR3 is 17 amino acids. The germline V gene has CDR1 SGHVS and CDR2 FQNEAQ. The J segment lost 5 bases and the V segment lost 5 bases, leaving 15 bases of the junction unmatched. The genes are TRBV7-8 and TRBJ2-5; TRBD1 matches 9 bases. The receptor was isolated from a woman aged 18-29 years who had recovered from COVID-19. Sequencing was done on a sample of PBMCs or T cells enriched from blood (not recorded which). CDR3 nucleotide sequence: TGTGCCAGCAGCCTCCTCGGAGGACAGGGGTTATTGGAGACCCAGTACTTC. Protein: CASSLLGGQGLLETQYF. Complete variable domain (other parts from reference TRBV7-8 and TRBJ2-5): GAGVSQSPRYKVAKRGQDVALRCDPISGHVSLFWYQQALGQGPEFLTYFQNEAQLDKSGLPSDRFFAERPEGSVSTLKIQRTQQEDSAVYLCASSLLGGQGLLETQYFGPGTRLLVL.